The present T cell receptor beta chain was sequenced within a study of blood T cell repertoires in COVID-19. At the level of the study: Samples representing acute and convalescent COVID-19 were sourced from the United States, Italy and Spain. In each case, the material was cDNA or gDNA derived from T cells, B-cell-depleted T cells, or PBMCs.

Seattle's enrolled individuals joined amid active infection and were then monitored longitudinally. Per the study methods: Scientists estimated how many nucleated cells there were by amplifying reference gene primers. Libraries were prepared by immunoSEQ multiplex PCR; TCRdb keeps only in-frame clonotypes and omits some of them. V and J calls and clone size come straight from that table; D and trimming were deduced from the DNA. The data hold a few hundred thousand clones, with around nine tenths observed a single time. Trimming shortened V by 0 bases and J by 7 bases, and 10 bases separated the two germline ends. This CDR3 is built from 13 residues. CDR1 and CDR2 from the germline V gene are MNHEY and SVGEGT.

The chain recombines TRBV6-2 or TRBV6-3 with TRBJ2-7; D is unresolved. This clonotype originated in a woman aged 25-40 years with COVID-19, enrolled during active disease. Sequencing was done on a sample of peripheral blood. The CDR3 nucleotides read TGTGCCAGCAGTTACTCAGACAATCGGGAGCAGTACTTC. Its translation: CASSYSDNREQYF.